Included here is one TCR beta chain sequence, with context. MiXCR, applied by TCRdb to the RT-PCR reads, yields one record per CDR3 protein. The sample consists of about 700,000 distinct CDR3 sequences, 12% to 15% of them appearing once. The CDR3 loop spans 13 amino acids. Germline values: CDR1 MNHEY, CDR2 SMNVEV (reference sequence). Trimming took off 8 bases at V and 10 bases at J, with 20 bases between the two ends. Sequencing was performed on memory CD4+ T cells from blood. V is TRBV27 and J is TRBJ1-1; a possible D gene is TRBD1 (5 bases). The TCR originated in a female donor in good health, serving as a healthy control. CDR3 DNA: TGTGCCAGCGGGGGGAGGGGAATGGGATCAGCTTTCTTT. Amino acids: CASGGRGMGSAFF.